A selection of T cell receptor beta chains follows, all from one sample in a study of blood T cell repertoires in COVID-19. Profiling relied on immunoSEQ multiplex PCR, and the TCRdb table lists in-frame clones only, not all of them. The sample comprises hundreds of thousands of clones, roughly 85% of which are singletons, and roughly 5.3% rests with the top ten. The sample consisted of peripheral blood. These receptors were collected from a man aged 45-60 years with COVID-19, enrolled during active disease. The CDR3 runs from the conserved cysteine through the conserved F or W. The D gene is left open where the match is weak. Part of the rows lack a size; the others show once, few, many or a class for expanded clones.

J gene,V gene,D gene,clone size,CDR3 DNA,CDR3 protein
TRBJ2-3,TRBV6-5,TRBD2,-,TGTGCCAGCAGGACTAGCGGGGGGCGCACAGATACGCAGTATTTT,CASRTSGGRTDTQYF
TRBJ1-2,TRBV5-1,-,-,TGCGCCAGCAGCTTGGGGAGGCGGAACTATGGCTACACCTTC,CASSLGRRNYGYTF
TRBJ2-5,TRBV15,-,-,TGTGCCACCAAATCAGGGCACCAAGAGACCCAGTACTTC,CATKSGHQETQYF
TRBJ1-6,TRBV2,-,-,TGTGCCAGCATGACGGAAGCGGGAGCTAATTCACCCCTCCACTTT,CASMTEAGANSPLHF
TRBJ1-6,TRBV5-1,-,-,TGCGCCAGCAGCTTTGTACAGAGCTCCTATAATTCACCCCTCCACTTT,CASSFVQSSYNSPLHF
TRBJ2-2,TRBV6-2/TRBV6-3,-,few,TGTGCCAGCAGTTACACACAGGCACCCACCGGGGAGCTGTTTTTT,CASSYTQAPTGELFF
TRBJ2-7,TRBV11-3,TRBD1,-,TGTGCCAGCAGGCTGACCCGGGACAGGGCAGGGCAGTACTTC,CASRLTRDRAGQYF
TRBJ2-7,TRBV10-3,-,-,TGTGCCATCAGGCCTCTGGGGAGCTCCTACGAGCAGTACTTC,CAIRPLGSSYEQYF
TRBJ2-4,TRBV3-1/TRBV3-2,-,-,TGTGCCAGCAGCCGTGGGGGCCCAGCCAAAAACATTCAGTACTTC,CASSRGGPAKNIQYF
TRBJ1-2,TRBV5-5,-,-,TGTGCCAGCAGCCACGTGACAGGCACTAACTATGGCTACACCTTC,CASSHVTGTNYGYTF
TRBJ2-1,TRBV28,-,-,TGTGCCAGCAGTTTGGCTGGGAGCAATGAGCAGTTCTTC,CASSLAGSNEQFF
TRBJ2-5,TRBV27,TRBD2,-,TGTGCCAGCAGTTTTTGGGGAGGGCAAGAGACCCAGTACTTC,CASSFWGGQETQYF
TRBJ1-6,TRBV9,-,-,TGTGCCAGCAGACCGGGGGGCGACAATTCACCCCTCCACTTT,CASRPGGDNSPLHF
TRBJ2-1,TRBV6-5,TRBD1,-,TGTGCCAGCAGTAGGACAGGCCTTAATGAGCAGTTCTTC,CASSRTGLNEQFF
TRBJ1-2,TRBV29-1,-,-,TGCAGCGTTGAAACAGTTAACTATGGCTACACCTTC,CSVETVNYGYTF
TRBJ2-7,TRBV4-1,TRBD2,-,TGCGCCAGCAGCGGCTCGGGGGGGCAGTACTTC,CASSGSGGQYF
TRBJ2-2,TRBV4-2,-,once,TGTGCCAGCAGCCAAGAATTTCGCGGGGCGTCCACCGGGGAGCTGTTTTTT,CASSQEFRGASTGELFF
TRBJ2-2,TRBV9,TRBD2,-,TGTGCCAGCAGCGTAGCCGGGACTAGGGGAGGTCGGGAGCTGTTTTTT,CASSVAGTRGGRELFF
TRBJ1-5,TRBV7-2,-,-,TGTGCCAGCAGCCCCCGGTCCGGGGGCAATCAGCCCCAGCATTTT,CASSPRSGGNQPQHF
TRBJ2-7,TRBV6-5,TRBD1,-,TGTGCCAGCAAGGGACAGGGCCGCTCCTACGAGCAGTACTTC,CASKGQGRSYEQYF
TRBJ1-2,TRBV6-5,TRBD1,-,TGTGCCAGCAGGAATGCGAGGGGGCCTGGCTACACCTTC,CASRNARGPGYTF
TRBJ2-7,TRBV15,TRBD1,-,TGTGCCACCAGCAGAGGACAGGGTGGATACGAGCAGTACTTC,CATSRGQGGYEQYF
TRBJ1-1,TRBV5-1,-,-,TGCGCCAGCAGCTTGGAAGAGGGTAGCACTGAAGCTTTCTTT,CASSLEEGSTEAFF
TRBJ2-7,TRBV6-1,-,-,TGTGCCAGCAGTGAGGCAGGGAACTACGAGCAGTACTTC,CASSEAGNYEQYF
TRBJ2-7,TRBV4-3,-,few,TGCGCCAGCAGCCCCTCAGGGGCCGGGGAGCAGTACTTC,CASSPSGAGEQYF
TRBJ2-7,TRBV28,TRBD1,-,TGTGCCAGCAGAACAGGGGGCCTGACCTACTACGAGCAGTACTTC,CASRTGGLTYYEQYF
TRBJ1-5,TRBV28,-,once,TGTGCCAGCAGTCACAGGCTGGGGAAGAATCAGCCCCAGCATTTT,CASSHRLGKNQPQHF
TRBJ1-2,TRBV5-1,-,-,TGCGCCAGCAGCTTGACAACAGCTTCTGGCTATGGCTACACCTTC,CASSLTTASGYGYTF
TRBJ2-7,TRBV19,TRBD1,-,TGTGCCAGTAGTGCGCCGGGACAGGGGGCCTACGAGCAGTACTTC,CASSAPGQGAYEQYF
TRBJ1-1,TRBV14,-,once,TGTGCCAGCAGCCCTCAGTGGACTGAAGCTTTCTTT,CASSPQWTEAFF
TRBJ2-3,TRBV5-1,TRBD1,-,TGCGCCAGCAGCTTAAACAGGGGGCGGATAGATACGCAGTATTTT,CASSLNRGRIDTQYF
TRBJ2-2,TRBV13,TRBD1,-,TGTGCCAGCAGCCTCCGACAGGGGGGGACCGGGGAGCTGTTTTTT,CASSLRQGGTGELFF
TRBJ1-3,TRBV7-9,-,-,TGTGCCAGCAGCTTAACCCAGGGTGTTGGAAACACCATATATTTT,CASSLTQGVGNTIYF
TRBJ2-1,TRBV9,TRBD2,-,TGTGCCAGCAGCGTCGACCCGGGACTAGCCTATGAGCAGTTCTTC,CASSVDPGLAYEQFF
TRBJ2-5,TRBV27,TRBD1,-,TGTGCCAGCAGTTCCGGGACAGGGTCGCGGGAGACCCAGTACTTC,CASSSGTGSRETQYF
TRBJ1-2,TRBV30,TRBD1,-,TGTGCCCGCGGACAGGGGAATGGCTACACCTTC,CARGQGNGYTF
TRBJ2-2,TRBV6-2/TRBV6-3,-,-,TGTGCCAGCAGTTACTCGACGACAGGAAGGGTCGGGGAGCTGTTTTTT,CASSYSTTGRVGELFF
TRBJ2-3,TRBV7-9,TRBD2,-,TGTGCCAGCAGCTACACTAGCGGGGGGGGCACAGATACGCAGTATTTT,CASSYTSGGGTDTQYF
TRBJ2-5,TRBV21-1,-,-,TGTGCCAGCAGCCCCGGGACTAGCGGGGTGGGAGAGACCCAGTACTTC,CASSPGTSGVGETQYF
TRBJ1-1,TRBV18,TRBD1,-,TGTGCCAGCTCTCCAACAGGGGCCCCAGAAGCTTTCTTT,CASSPTGAPEAFF
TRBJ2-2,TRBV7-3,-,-,TGTGCCAGCAGCCCGCCCGGGGCCGGGGAGCTGTTTTTT,CASSPPGAGELFF
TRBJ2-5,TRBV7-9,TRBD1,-,TGTGCCAGCAGCTTAGCCGACAGGGAGTGGGCCCAAGAGACCCAGTACTTC,CASSLADREWAQETQYF
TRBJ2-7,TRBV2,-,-,TGTGCCAGCAGTATCCAAGGGATAGGGGCGATATCCCCTCCCTTC,CASSIQGIGAISPPF
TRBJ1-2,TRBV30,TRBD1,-,TGTGCCTCCCAAGGACAGGGGGAGGATGGCTACACCTTC,CASQGQGEDGYTF
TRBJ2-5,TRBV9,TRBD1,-,TGTGCCAGCAGCGACCGGACAGGGGGCCGGGAGACCCAGTACTTC,CASSDRTGGRETQYF
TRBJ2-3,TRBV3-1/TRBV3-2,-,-,TGTGCCAGCAGCCAAGGGCAGGGCACAGATACGCAGTATTTT,CASSQGQGTDTQYF
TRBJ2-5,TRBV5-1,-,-,TGCGCCAGCAGCCTACAGTTTATACGCGAGACCCAGTACTTC,CASSLQFIRETQYF
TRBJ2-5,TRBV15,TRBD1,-,TGTGCCACCAGCAGAGAAGGGGGCGCGGAGACCCAGTACTTC,CATSREGGAETQYF
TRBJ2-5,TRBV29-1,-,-,TGCAGCGTTGAAGATCACAGGGGAGGAGAGACCCAGTACTTC,CSVEDHRGGETQYF
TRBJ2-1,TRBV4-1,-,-,TGCGCCAGCAGCCAAGATCTGGCTAGGAATGAGCAGTTCTTC,CASSQDLARNEQFF
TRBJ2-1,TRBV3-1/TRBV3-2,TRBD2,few,TGTGCCAGCAGTGGAGGGGGACTAGCGGGGGATGGGAATGAGCAGTTCTTC,CASSGGGLAGDGNEQFF
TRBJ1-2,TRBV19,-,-,TGTGCCAGTAGTATTTCACAGAACTATGGCTACACCTTC,CASSISQNYGYTF
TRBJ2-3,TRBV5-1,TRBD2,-,TGCGCCAGCAGCGGGGGGGGACTAGCAAGGCCCACAGATACGCAGTATTTT,CASSGGGLARPTDTQYF
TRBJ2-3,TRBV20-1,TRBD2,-,TGCAGTGCTAGTCTGCCTAGCGGGACTAGCACAGATACGCAGTATTTT,CSASLPSGTSTDTQYF
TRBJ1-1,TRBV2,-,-,TGTGCCGGTTACGACGGGGTTGAAGCTTTCTTT,CAGYDGVEAFF
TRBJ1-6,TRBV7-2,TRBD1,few,TGTGCCAGCAGCTTAAGGGACAGGGTAGGGGGGAATTCACCCCTCCACTTT,CASSLRDRVGGNSPLHF
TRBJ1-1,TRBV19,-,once,TGTGCCAGTATTGGACACCCGAACACTGAAGCTTTCTTT,CASIGHPNTEAFF
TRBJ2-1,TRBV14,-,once,TGTGCCAGCAGCCGATCCTTGAGCTCCTACAATGAGCAGTTCTTC,CASSRSLSSYNEQFF
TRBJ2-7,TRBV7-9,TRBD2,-,TGTGCCAGCAGCCCCTCGGGCGGGAGCTCCTACGAGCAGTACTTC,CASSPSGGSSYEQYF
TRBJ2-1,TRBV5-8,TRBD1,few,TGTGCCAGCAGCTGGGGGACAGTCCATGAGCAGTTCTTC,CASSWGTVHEQFF